This entry lists 8 T cell receptor beta chains sequenced from one sample in a study of blood T cell repertoires in COVID-19. Clones were read by immunoSEQ multiplex PCR, and TCRdb kept only the in-frame ones, dropping some. The sample has under 250,000 clones; around 90% are singletons. Source material: peripheral blood. These receptors were obtained from a man aged 30-40 years with COVID-19, enrolled during active disease.

This chain joins TRBV7-9 and TRBJ1-4; D unresolved. The CDR3 loop spans 14 amino acids. Germline values: CDR1 SEHNR, CDR2 FQNEAQ (reference sequence). Trimming removed 4 bases from V and 8 bases from J, with 14 bases in between. The CDR3 nucleotides read TGTGCCAGCAGCTCCGGCCCGACTTTGGAAAAACTGTTTTTT. Its protein is CASSSGPTLEKLFF.

The V call is TRBV20-1, the J call TRBJ1-1; D may be TRBD1 (5 bases). This CDR3 is 11 amino acids long. The germline V gene has CDR1 DFQATT and CDR2 SNEGSKA (reference sequence). The CDR3 sequence: CQPVGGTEAFF. The CDR3 region has the DNA TGCCAGCCAGTGGGGGGGACTGAAGCTTTCTTT.

The chain employs TRBV12-3 or TRBV12-4 and TRBJ2-1; 9 nucleotides align to TRBD2. The CDR3 extends over 13 amino acids. V lost 2 bases and J lost 12; bases outside the gene matches: 5. CDR3 sequence: CASSLFVRGGQFF. In DNA, the CDR3 is TGTGCCAGCAGTTTATTTGTGCGGGGGGGGCAGTTCTTC.

The chain uses TRBV6-5 and TRBJ1-6, with a possible D match to TRBD1 (6 bases). The germline V gene has CDR1 MNHEY and CDR2 SVGAGI. V lost 5 bases, J lost 3 bases, and 11 bases lay in between. The CDR3 is 15 amino acids. CDR3 DNA: TGTGCCAGCAGTCCGGACAGTGGCTATAATTCACCCCTCCACTTT. Its protein product is CASSPDSGYNSPLHF.

This rearrangement joins TRBV6-2 or TRBV6-3 to TRBJ1-6, with D hard to call. The CDR3 consists of 15 residues. Trimming cost V 0 bases and J 4 bases, with 7 bases left between them. Germline assignment: CDR1 MNHEY and CDR2 SVGEGT. The CDR3 region is CASSYSSGYNSPLHF. CDR3 DNA: TGTGCCAGCAGTTACTCTAGCGGATATAATTCACCCCTCCACTTT.

V gene TRBV6-5 combines with J gene TRBJ1-1; 8 nucleotides match TRBD1. The V gene end was trimmed by 8 bases and the J gene end by 5 bases; junction bases not matched to a gene: 10. This CDR3 is 14 amino acids long. CDR1 MNHEY and CDR2 SVGAGI come from the germline V gene. CDR3: CASGPTGVSTEAFF. The CDR3, as DNA: TGTGCCAGCGGCCCGACAGGGGTATCAACTGAAGCTTTCTTT.

The V and J genes are TRBV30 and TRBJ1-6; D is ambiguous. This CDR3 has 16 residues. CDR1 is GTSNPN and CDR2 is SVGIG in the germline V gene (reference sequence). With 3 bases removed from V and 5 bases from J, the gap between germline ends came to 17 bases. CDR3: CAWSSWSQYNNSPLHF. CDR3 DNA: TGTGCCTGGAGCTCCTGGTCTCAGTATAATAATTCACCCCTCCACTTT.

This clone was seen more than once but under ten times. The chain couples TRBV4-1 to TRBJ1-6; possible D gene TRBD1, 5 bases. The CDR3 extends over 17 amino acids. Germline V gene data show CDR1 as MGHRA and CDR2 as YSYEKL. The ends were cut back, 0 bases at V and 7 bases at J, with 16 bases in the middle. CDR3 nucleotides: TGCGCCAGCAGCCAAGATCGGGGGAGGATAGGCAATTCACCCCTCCACTTT. The encoded protein is CASSQDRGRIGNSPLHF.